This T cell receptor beta chain originates from a study of T cell repertoires in ileal Crohn's disease. Study-wide context: M6 samples are neoterminal ileum biopsies from postoperative colonoscopy.

Study conclusions and caveats: All patients with clonality above 26.8% had endoscopic recurrence.

Comments on this clone: The antigen is not known.

Profiled with immunoSEQ multiplex PCR; TCRdb holds only in-frame clones, not every one. The sample lists about 62,000 clones; about 88% were seen once. As to time point: neoterminal ileum biopsy at postoperative endoscopy, about 6 months after surgery. Germline CDR1 SGHNT, CDR2 YYREEE (reference sequence). With 2 bases removed from V and 0 bases from J, the gap between germline ends came to 12 bases. The CDR3 contains 16 residues. This sequence was found in an adult with Crohn's disease. The J gene is TRBJ1-5, the V gene TRBV5-4, with D unresolved. The material sequenced was ileal tissue. CDR3 in DNA: TGTGCCAGCAGCTTATCCCCAACAGATAGCAATCAGCCCCAGCATTTT. The encoded protein is CASSLSPTDSNQPQHF.